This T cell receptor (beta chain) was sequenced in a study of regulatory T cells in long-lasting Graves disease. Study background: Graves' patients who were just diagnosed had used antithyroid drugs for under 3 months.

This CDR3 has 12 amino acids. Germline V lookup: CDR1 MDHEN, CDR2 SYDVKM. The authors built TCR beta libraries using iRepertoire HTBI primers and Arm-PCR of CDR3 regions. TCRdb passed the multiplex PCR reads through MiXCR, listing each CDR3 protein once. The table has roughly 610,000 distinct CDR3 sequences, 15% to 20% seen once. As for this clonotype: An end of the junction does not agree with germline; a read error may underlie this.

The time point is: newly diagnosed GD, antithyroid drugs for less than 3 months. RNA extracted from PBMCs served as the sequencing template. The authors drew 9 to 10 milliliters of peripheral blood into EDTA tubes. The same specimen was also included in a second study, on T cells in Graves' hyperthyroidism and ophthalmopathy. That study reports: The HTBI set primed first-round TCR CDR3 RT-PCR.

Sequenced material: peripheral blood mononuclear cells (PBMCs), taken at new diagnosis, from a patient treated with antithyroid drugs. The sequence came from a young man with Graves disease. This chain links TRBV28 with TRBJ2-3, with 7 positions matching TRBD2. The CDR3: CTSGASTDTQYF. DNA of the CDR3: TGTACCAGCGGGGCCAGCACAGATACGCAGTATTTT.